Here is one TCR beta chain with its context. Grouping used clinical history reported by participants in a survey and questionnaire. Recovery among Cohort 3 donors was established by two negative PCRs, clearance, or symptom resolution. The data belong to a study of blood T cell repertoires in COVID-19. Losses at the gene ends were 4 bases for V and 9 bases for J; bases not matched to a gene: 8. The CDR3 covers 15 residues. Germline-derived CDR1 and CDR2 are SGHNT and YENEEA. Clones were sequenced by immunoSEQ multiplex PCR, and TCRdb holds only the in-frame ones, with some missing. The table shows 150,000 to 200,000 clones, with 65% to 85% occurring only once.

This sequence joins TRBV11-3 and TRBJ2-1; 11 bases are shared with TRBD2. Sequencing input: PBMCs or T cells enriched from blood (not recorded which). The origin of this receptor is a man aged 40-55 years who had recovered from COVID-19. DNA for the CDR3: TGTGCCAGCAGCTCCTTTAGCGGGGGGGCCAGTGAGCAGTTCTTC. Its translation is CASSSFSGGASEQFF.